Below, one T cell receptor beta chain is given with its context. Its matching antigen is unknown. With 8 bases clipped from V and 2 bases from J, the junction kept 6 bases outside the gene matches. Germline CDR1 MDHEN, CDR2 SYDVKM. The CDR3 has 14 residues. The data originate from a study of shared clonotypes between healthy human individuals. Produced via immunoSEQ multiplex PCR; TCRdb's table is partial and in-frame only. The sample contains fewer than 1.6 million clones, approximately 98.5% of which appear only once. Study results and limitations: Roughly 5% of naive CD4 clonotypes were common to a handful of donors. The study drew on few donors, limiting represented genetic and exposure-history diversity.

Donors comprised healthy HIV-negative adults lacking recent acute infections or vaccinations. Investigators divided CD4+ cells into CD45RA+ naive and CD45RA-negative memory subsets. The sample consisted of naive CD4+ T cells sorted from blood. Indicated subset: CD45RA+ positively selected. The receptor was isolated from a man aged 25 to 40 in good health. This chain connects TRBV28 to TRBJ1-3, with 7 bases that match TRBD1. CDR3 coding DNA: TGTGCCAGCGGCGGGACAGAACCTGGAAACACCATATATTTT. This encodes CASGGTEPGNTIYF.